This T cell receptor beta chain was captured by sequencing in a study of metastatic and nonmetastatic thyroid tumors. Study-wide background: Malignant thyroid and benign thyroid patients provided blood and tumor or nodule tissue whose repertoires were compared.

Study findings and constraints: For both blood and tumor, malignant thyroid tumors reportedly showed significantly higher TCR beta diversity than benign nodules did.

The germline CDR1 and CDR2 sequences are SGDLS and YYNGEE. The CDR3 runs to 14 residues. With 3 bases removed from V and 2 bases from J, the gap between germline ends came to 8 bases. Treatment of any kind had been given to no patient before thyroid surgery. This clone has a count of ten or more. The antigen remains unidentified. As handled by the study authors: Between-group CDR3 differences, defined by clinicopathological status, yielded a distant-metastasis classifier for papillary thyroid cancer. With MiXCR, TCRdb reprocessed the PCR reads. The V and J calls, along with clone size, are taken from TCRdb and not from the paper's own processing. The repertoire holds under 95,000 clones, with roughly 12% as singletons.

This rearrangement joins TRBV9 to TRBJ2-2; no reliable D call. Sequencing input: blood. This clonotype originated in a female donor with papillary thyroid cancer or a benign thyroid nodule (not recorded which). Some clones in this sample may be carry-over from other donors' samples. The CDR3 is CASSAPKNTGELFF. DNA of the CDR3: TGTGCCAGCAGCGCCCCCAAAAACACCGGGGAGCTGTTTTTT.